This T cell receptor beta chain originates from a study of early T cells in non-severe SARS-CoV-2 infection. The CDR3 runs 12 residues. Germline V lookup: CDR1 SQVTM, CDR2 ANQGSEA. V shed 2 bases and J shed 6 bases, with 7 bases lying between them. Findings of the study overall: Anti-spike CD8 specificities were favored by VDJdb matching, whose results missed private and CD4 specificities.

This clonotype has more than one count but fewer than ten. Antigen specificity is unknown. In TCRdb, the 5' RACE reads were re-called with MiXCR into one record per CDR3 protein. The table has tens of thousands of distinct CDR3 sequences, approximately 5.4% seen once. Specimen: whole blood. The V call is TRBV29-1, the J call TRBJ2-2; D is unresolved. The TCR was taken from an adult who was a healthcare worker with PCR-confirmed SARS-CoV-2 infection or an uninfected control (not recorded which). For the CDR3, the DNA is TGCAGCGTTGAACCGCTTCCCGGGGAGCTGTTTTTT. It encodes CSVEPLPGELFF.